This T cell receptor (beta chain) was identified during a study of CD8+CD57+ T cells in acquired aplastic anemia. Details on this clonotype: A much bigger clone sits one base away, suggesting this may be a read error.

The CDR3 spans 14 residues. Germline V gene sequence: CDR1 SGHRS, CDR2 YFSETQ. Whoever was chosen for sequencing had shown CD8+CD57+ cell expansion by flow cytometry. The TCR beta profiling, which covered VDJ combination and CDR3 sequence, was carried out using genomic DNA as the template. TCRdb reprocessed the reads via MiXCR and lists one record per CDR3 protein. The table includes approximately 190,000 distinct CDR3 sequences, just under 50% detected once. Sequences were obtained from sorted CD4+, CD8+, or CD8+CD57+ T cells (not recorded which) from PBMCs. The TCR sequence derives from a human donor with aplastic anemia. The gene calls are TRBV5-1 and TRBJ1-1; tentatively, D is TRBD1 (5 bases). The DNA of the CDR3 is TGCGCCGGCAGCTTGGCCGGGACCTTGGGTGAAGCTTTCTTT. This gives the protein CAGSLAGTLGEAFF.